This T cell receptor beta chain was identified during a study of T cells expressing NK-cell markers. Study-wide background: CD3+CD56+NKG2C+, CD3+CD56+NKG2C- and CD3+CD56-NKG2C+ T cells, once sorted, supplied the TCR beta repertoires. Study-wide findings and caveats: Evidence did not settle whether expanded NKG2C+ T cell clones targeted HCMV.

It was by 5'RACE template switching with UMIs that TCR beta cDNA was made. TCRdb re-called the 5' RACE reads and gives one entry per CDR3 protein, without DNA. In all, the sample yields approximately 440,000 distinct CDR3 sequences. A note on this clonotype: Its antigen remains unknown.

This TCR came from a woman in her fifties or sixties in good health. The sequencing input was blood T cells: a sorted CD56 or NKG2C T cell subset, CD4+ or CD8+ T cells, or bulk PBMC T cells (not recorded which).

The chain's CDR3 is CSVRNRNSQETQYF. The V and J genes are TRBV29-1 and TRBJ2-5; the D call of TRBD1 rests on TCRdb alone, since no DNA is present to check it. The CDR3 spans 14 residues. Germline loops: CDR1 SQVTM, CDR2 ANQGSEA.